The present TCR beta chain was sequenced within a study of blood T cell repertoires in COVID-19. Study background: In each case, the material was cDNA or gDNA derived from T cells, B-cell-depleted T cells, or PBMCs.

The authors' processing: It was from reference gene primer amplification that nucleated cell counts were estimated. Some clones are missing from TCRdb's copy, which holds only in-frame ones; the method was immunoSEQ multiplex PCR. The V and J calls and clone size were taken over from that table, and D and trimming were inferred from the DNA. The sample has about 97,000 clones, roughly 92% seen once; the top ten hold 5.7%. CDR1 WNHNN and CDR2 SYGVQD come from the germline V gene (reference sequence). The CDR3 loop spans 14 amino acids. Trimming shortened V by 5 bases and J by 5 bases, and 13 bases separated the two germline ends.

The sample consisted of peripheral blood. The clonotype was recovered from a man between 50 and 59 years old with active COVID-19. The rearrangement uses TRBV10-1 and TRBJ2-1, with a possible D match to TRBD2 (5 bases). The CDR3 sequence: CASSLGNSDNEQFF. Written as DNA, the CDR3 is TGCGCCAGCAGTTTAGGGAATAGCGACAATGAGCAGTTCTTC.